These 7 T cell receptor beta chains were sequenced from one sample in a study of CD4+ T cells in melanoma. Using immunoSEQ multiplex PCR, the repertoire was profiled, and TCRdb retains in-frame clones only, with some absent. The data show 140,000 or so clones, nearly 95% seen once. These receptors all come from a human donor with melanoma.

The chain uses TRBV7-8 and TRBJ2-1, with a weak D call TRBD2 (5 bases). Trimming shortened V by 5 bases and J by 6 bases, and 26 bases separated the two germline ends. CDR1 and CDR2 from the germline V gene are SGHVS and FQNEAQ. The CDR3 spans 18 residues. In nucleotides, the CDR3 is TGTGCCAGCAGCCCCCGCGCTAGCTCCCCACCAGTGGCCAATGAGCAGTTCTTC. Translated, it gives CASSPRASSPPVANEQFF.

This chain links TRBV5-4 with TRBJ1-1, with D possibly TRBD1 on 6 matching bases. V was trimmed by 3 bases and J by 0 bases, leaving 12 bases between them. Germline CDR1 SGHNT, CDR2 YYREEE (reference sequence). This CDR3 is 15 amino acids long. CDR3 protein: CASSSPGQLNTEAFF. The CDR3 DNA reads TGTGCCAGCAGCTCTCCGGGACAACTGAACACTGAAGCTTTCTTT.

The chain couples TRBV10-3 to TRBJ1-6, with 9 bases identical to TRBD1. CDR1 is ENHRY, CDR2 SYGVKD, per germline. The trim removed 3 bases at V and 7 bases at J, leaving 7 bases unmatched. The CDR3 covers 16 residues. In nucleotides, the CDR3 is TGTGCCATCAGTGATGTCTACAGGGGGCTCAATTCACCCCTCCACTTT. Amino acids: CAISDVYRGLNSPLHF.

This chain connects TRBV30 to TRBJ1-2; 8 nucleotides agree with TRBD1. This CDR3 region has 14 residues. V was pared by 1 base and J by 6 bases, with 7 bases of the junction left unmatched. Per germline, CDR1 GTSNPN and CDR2 SVGIG (reference sequence). CDR3 protein: CAWSASGQADGYTF. The CDR3 coding sequence is TGTGCCTGGAGTGCCTCGGGACAGGCAGATGGCTACACCTTC.

J is TRBJ1-1 and V is TRBV18, with TRBD1 matching 7 bases. Germline CDR1 reads KGHSH; CDR2 reads LQKENI. V gave up 5 bases and J gave up 4 bases; unmatched junction bases: 10. The CDR3 runs 15 residues. This chain's CDR3 is CASSVGGGIATEAFF. DNA of the CDR3: TGTGCCAGCTCAGTAGGAGGGGGCATAGCCACTGAAGCTTTCTTT.

The chain couples TRBV5-1 to TRBJ1-1; D call uncertain. Trimming cost V 4 bases and J 0 bases, with 7 bases left between them. CDR1 is SGHRS, CDR2 YFSETQ, per germline. The CDR3 spans 13 residues. DNA of the CDR3: TGCGCCAGCAGCGCCCAGGTGAACACTGAAGCTTTCTTT. Translation: CASSAQVNTEAFF.

V gene TRBV6-5 combines with J gene TRBJ2-7; D is unresolved. The V gene's germline CDR1 is MNHEY and CDR2 SVGAGI. This CDR3 has 13 amino acids. The ends were cut back, 0 bases at V and 5 bases at J, with 8 bases in the middle. CDR3 in DNA: TGTGCCAGCAGTTACTCGGGAAGGCACGAGCAGTACTTC. This gives the protein CASSYSGRHEQYF.